This T cell receptor beta chain derives from a study of T-cell reconstitution after alpha-beta-depleted transplantation in children. Regarding the study as a whole: From surviving recipient T cells and thymic progenitors came the high day-60 TCRbeta diversity observed in some patients. Reports say that about two months after transplant, the alpha-beta T cells came out of several hundred graft clones that had expanded.

The sample holds a few counts of this clonotype. The antigen remains unidentified. The CDR3 extends over 15 amino acids. The ends lost 3 bases at V and 7 bases at J; junction bases unmatched: 9. CDR1 is DFQATT and CDR2 is SNEGSKA in the germline V gene (reference sequence). Unique molecular identifiers were incorporated during preparation of the TCRbeta library. TCRdb reprocessed the PCR reads with MiXCR, giving one entry per CDR3 protein. The table lists hundreds of thousands of distinct CDR3 sequences, approximately 13% of them singletons, with around 2% in the top ten. Source: PBMCs, mostly from graft donor cells, taken 360 days after TCRalphabeta/CD19-depleted stem cell transplant. The TCR sequence derives from a male patient aged 10 to 17 who had a stem cell transplant for acute myeloid leukemia, so the T cells may come from the graft donor. The chain links TRBV20-1 to TRBJ2-1, with 10 bases fitting TRBD2. CDR3 loop: CSASASSGRVNEQFF. Here the CDR3 DNA reads TGCAGTGCTAGTGCGAGCAGCGGGAGGGTAAATGAGCAGTTCTTC.